This T cell receptor (beta chain) was identified in a study of regulatory T cells in long-lasting Graves disease. Per germline, CDR1 LGHDT and CDR2 YNNKEL (reference sequence). The length of the CDR3 is 16 residues. V was clipped by 4 bases and J by 3 bases, with 18 bases between them. This clonotype was counted a few times. Noted time point: newly diagnosed GD, antithyroid drugs for less than 3 months. The TCR library was made from RNA extracted from PBMCs. Libraries of TCR beta came from iRepertoire HTBI primers plus Arm-PCR of CDR3 regions. In TCRdb, the multiplex PCR reads were re-called with MiXCR into one record per CDR3 protein. The sample includes about 530,000 distinct CDR3 sequences, 15% to 20% of them seen just once. The sample was also linked to a second study, of T cells in Graves' hyperthyroidism and ophthalmopathy. From that study: In the blood, most expanded thyroid clonotypes above 0.001 appeared as well.

This clonotype was sampled from a woman aged 35 to 59 with Graves disease. The gene calls are TRBV3-1 and TRBJ1-2; perhaps TRBD1 as D (6 bases). The sample in question was peripheral blood mononuclear cells (PBMCs), obtained at new diagnosis, from a patient treated with antithyroid drugs. The CDR3 nucleotides read TGTGCCAGCAGCCCCTCAGGTGGGAAGGGGGACTATGGCTACACCTTC. Its translation: CASSPSGGKGDYGYTF. Variable domain in full (rest from reference TRBV3-1 and TRBJ1-2): DTAVSQTPKYLVTQMGNDKSIKCEQNLGHDTMYWYKQDSKKFLKIMFSYNNKELIINETVPNRFSPKSPDKAHLNLHINSLELGDSAVYFCASSPSGGKGDYGYTFGSGTRLTVV.